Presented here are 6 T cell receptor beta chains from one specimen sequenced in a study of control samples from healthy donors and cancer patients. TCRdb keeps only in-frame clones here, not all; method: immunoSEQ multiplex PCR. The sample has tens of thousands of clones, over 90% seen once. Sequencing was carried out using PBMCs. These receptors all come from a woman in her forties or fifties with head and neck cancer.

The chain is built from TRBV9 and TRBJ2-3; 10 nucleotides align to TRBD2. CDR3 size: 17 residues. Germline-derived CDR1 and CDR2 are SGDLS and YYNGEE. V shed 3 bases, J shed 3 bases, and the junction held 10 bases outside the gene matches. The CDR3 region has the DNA TGTGCCAGCAGCGGCAGAGGTAGCGGGGGGCCGACAGATACGCAGTATTTT. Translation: CASSGRGSGGPTDTQYF.

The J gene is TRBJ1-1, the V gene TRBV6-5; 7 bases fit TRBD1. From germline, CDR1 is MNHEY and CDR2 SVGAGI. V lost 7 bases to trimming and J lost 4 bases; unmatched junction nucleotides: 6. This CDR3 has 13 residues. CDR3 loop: CASIGQEGTEAFF. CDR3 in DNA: TGTGCCAGCATCGGACAGGAGGGCACTGAAGCTTTCTTT.

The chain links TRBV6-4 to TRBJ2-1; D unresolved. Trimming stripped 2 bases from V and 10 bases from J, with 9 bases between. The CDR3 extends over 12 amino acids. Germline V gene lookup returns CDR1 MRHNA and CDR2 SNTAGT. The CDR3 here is CASSDPSGEQFF. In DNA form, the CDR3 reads TGTGCCAGCAGTGACCCCTCGGGCGAGCAGTTCTTC.

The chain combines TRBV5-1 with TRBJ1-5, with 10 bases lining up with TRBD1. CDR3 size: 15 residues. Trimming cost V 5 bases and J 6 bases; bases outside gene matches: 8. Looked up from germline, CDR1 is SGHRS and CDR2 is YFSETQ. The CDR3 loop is CASSSGTGVGQPQHF. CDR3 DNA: TGCGCCAGCAGTTCCGGGACAGGGGTAGGTCAGCCCCAGCATTTT.

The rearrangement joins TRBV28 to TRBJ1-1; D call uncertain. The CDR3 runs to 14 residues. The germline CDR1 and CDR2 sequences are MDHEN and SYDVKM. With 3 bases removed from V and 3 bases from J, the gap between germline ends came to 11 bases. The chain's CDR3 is CASSLRFRDTEAFF. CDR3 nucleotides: TGTGCCAGCAGTTTGAGGTTCCGGGACACTGAAGCTTTCTTT. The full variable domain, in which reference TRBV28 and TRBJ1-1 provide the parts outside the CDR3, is DVKVTQSSRYLVKRTGEKVFLECVQDMDHENMFWYRQDPGLGLRLIYFSYDVKMKEKGDIPEGYSVSREKKERFSLILESASTNQTSMYLCASSLRFRDTEAFFGQGTRLTVV.

CDR3 amino acids: CASSLGVETQYF. The CDR3 DNA sequence: TGTGCCAGCAGTTTGGGGGTAGAGACCCAGTACTTC. The chain couples TRBV12-3 or TRBV12-4 to TRBJ2-5; D possibly matches TRBD1 or TRBD2 (5 bases each). V was clipped by 3 bases and J by 4 bases, with 6 bases between them. The CDR3 spans 12 residues.